The T cell receptor (beta chain) described here comes from a study of blood T cell repertoires in COVID-19. Sequencing used immunoSEQ multiplex PCR; TCRdb keeps in-frame clones, though not all of them. This sample has under 45,000 clones, with 85% found just once. The TCR sequence derives from a human donor in a cohort sampled during active COVID-19. The sample taken for sequencing was peripheral blood.

The CDR3 nucleotides read TGTGCCAGCTCTTTACCTACCGGGAACCAAGAGACCCAGTACTTC. It translates to CASSLPTGNQETQYF. This rearrangement joins TRBV28 to TRBJ2-5; TRBD2 might be the D (5 bases). V lost 8 bases to trimming and J lost 0 bases, with 16 bases between them. Germline V CDR1 and CDR2: MDHEN, SYDVKM. This CDR3 is built from 15 residues.